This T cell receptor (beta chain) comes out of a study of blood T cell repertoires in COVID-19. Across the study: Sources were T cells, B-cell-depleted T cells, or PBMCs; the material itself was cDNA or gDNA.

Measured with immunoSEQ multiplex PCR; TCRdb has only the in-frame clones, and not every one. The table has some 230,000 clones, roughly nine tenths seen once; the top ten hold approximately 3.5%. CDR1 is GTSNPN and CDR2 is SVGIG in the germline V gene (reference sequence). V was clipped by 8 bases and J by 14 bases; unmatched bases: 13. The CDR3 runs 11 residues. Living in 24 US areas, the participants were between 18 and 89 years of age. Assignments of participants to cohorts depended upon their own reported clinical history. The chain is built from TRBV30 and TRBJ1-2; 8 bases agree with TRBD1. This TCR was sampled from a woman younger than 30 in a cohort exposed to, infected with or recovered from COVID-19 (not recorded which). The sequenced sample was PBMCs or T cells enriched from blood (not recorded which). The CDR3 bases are TGTGCCATAGGACAGGGCCTCTCAGAAACCTTC. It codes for CAIGQGLSETF.